The sample holds many counts of the clone carrying this TCR beta chain. This CDR3 is built from 19 residues. Germline CDR1 SGHRS, CDR2 YFSETQ. V lost 0 bases to trimming and J lost 0 bases; unmatched junction nucleotides: 12. Construction of the TCRbeta library involved unique molecular identifiers. One entry per CDR3 protein, called by TCRdb with MiXCR from the PCR reads. The table includes around 600,000 distinct CDR3 sequences, around 16% detected once. These data originate in a study of T-cell reconstitution after alpha-beta-depleted transplantation in children. Sequencing was performed on PBMCs from the stem cell graft donor, taken from the stem cell graft. V usage is TRBV5-1 and J usage is TRBJ2-1; 7 nucleotides agree with TRBD2. The origin of this receptor is a human donor who donated a stem cell graft to a child with acute myeloid leukemia. This CDR3 is CASSLAVRSGASSYNEQFF. The CDR3 region has the DNA TGCGCCAGCAGCTTGGCCGTAAGGAGCGGGGCAAGCTCCTACAATGAGCAGTTCTTC.